This T cell receptor (beta chain) was obtained from a study of T cell repertoires in cytomegalovirus infection. From the reads, TCRdb called clonotypes with MiXCR, one entry per CDR3 protein. Of about 180,000 distinct CDR3 sequences in the sample, roughly a sixth were seen once. General observations from the study: Pooled public TCR beta family frequency picked out CMV carriers with the relevant HLA.

In regard to this clonotype: The antigen remains undetermined.

Source material: CD8+ T cells from PBMCs. This sequence was found in a human donor in good health (CMV status not recorded). Some clones in this sample may be carry-over from other donors' samples.

DNA for the CDR3: TGTGCCAGCACCCCGGGAATTCGGGCAGATACGCAGTATTTT. Its protein product is CASTPGIRADTQYF. J is TRBJ2-3 and V is TRBV12-3 or TRBV12-4; possibly TRBD2 for D (5 bases). Deletions cut 7 bases from V and 4 bases from J, with 15 bases between. This CDR3 is 14 amino acids long.